A single sample is the source of the 29 T cell receptor beta chains below, sequenced in a study of CD8 T cells in ankylosing spondylitis. TCRdb re-derived calls from the 5' RACE reads in MiXCR, one entry per CDR3 protein. The repertoire holds roughly 150,000 distinct CDR3 sequences, with 25% to 35% as singletons. The specimen was synovial fluid, either unsorted or a sorted T cell fraction (not recorded which). All receptors come from a male donor with ankylosing spondylitis.

This clonotype was counted between two and nine times. The V and J genes are TRBV7-9 and TRBJ2-7; possibly TRBD1 or TRBD2 for D (6 bases each). Germline V CDR1 and CDR2: SEHNR, FQNEAQ (reference sequence). There are 14 residues in the CDR3. Trimming took off 3 bases at V and 6 bases at J, with 15 bases between the two ends. The DNA for the CDR3 is TGTGCCAGCAGCTTGGGGGGCGCTTATCCCGAGCAGTACTTC. Residues: CASSLGGAYPEQYF.

This clonotype was observed a handful of times. J is TRBJ2-7 and V is TRBV28; D call uncertain. The CDR3 is made up of 13 amino acids. V lost 3 bases to trimming and J lost 6 bases, with 12 bases between them. Germline V lookup: CDR1 MDHEN, CDR2 SYDVKM. The CDR3, as DNA: TGTGCCAGCAGTTTGGTAGGGTCGGGCGAGCAGTACTTC. It specifies CASSLVGSGEQYF.

In this sample, this clonotype turned up many times. This chain joins TRBV20-1 and TRBJ2-5, with D maybe TRBD2 (6 bases). V was pared by 0 bases and J by 5 bases, with 13 bases between. Looked up from germline, CDR1 is DFQATT and CDR2 is SNEGSKA (reference sequence). The CDR3 is 14 amino acids. CDR3 sequence: CSARDPGGWETQYF. In DNA, the CDR3 is TGCAGTGCTAGAGATCCCGGGGGTTGGGAGACCCAGTACTTC.

This clonotype was recorded a few times. The V and J genes are TRBV2 and TRBJ1-2, with unresolved D. Germline V lookup: CDR1 SNHLY, CDR2 FYNNEI. The V and J ends lost 6 bases and 1 base respectively, with 6 bases between them. This CDR3 has 12 residues. The CDR3 sequence is CASRGINYGYTF. The CDR3 bases are TGTGCCAGCAGAGGGATTAACTATGGCTACACCTTC.

This clonotype appeared many times. V gene TRBV6-1 combines with J gene TRBJ1-2; possibly TRBD1 for D (5 bases). The CDR3 spans 13 residues. The ends were cut back, 6 bases at V and 4 bases at J, with 12 bases in the middle. Looked up from germline, CDR1 is MNHNS and CDR2 is SASEGT. The chain's CDR3 is CASSAGALYGYTF. The CDR3 coding sequence is TGTGCCAGCAGCGCCGGGGCCCTCTATGGCTACACCTTC.

This clonotype has a handful of counts. The chain couples TRBV5-6 to TRBJ2-5; D possibly corresponds to TRBD1 (6 bases). Trimming took 2 bases from V and 1 from J, leaving 9 bases between them. The CDR3 spans 14 residues. Germline-derived CDR1 and CDR2 are SGHDT and YYEEEE. The CDR3 region is CASSLQGFQETQYF. Written as DNA, the CDR3 is TGTGCCAGCAGCTTACAGGGTTTCCAAGAGACCCAGTACTTC.

V gene TRBV18 combines with J gene TRBJ1-3; 7 bases align to TRBD1. Trimming cost V 3 bases and J 2 bases; bases outside gene matches: 7. The CDR3 contains 16 residues. Per the germline V gene, CDR1 is KGHSH and CDR2 is LQKENI. The CDR3 region has the DNA TGTGCCAGCTCACCGCCCGGGACAGTTGCTGGAAACACCATATATTTT. It encodes CASSPPGTVAGNTIYF. Based on the CDR3 plus reference TRBV18 and TRBJ1-3, the full variable domain is NAGVMQNPRHLVRRRGQEARLRCSPMKGHSHVYWYRQLPEEGLKFMVYLQKENIIDESGMPKERFSAEFPKEGPSILRIQQVVRGDSAAYFCASSPPGTVAGNTIYFGEGSWLTVV.

The gene calls are TRBV6-1 and TRBJ2-6, with D maybe TRBD2 (6 bases). The CDR3 is 14 amino acids. Germline CDR1 MNHNS, CDR2 SASEGT. V lost 6 bases, J lost 8 bases, and 14 bases lay in between. The CDR3: CASRLRGSSNVLTF. The CDR3 DNA sequence: TGTGCCAGCAGGCTACGGGGGTCCTCCAACGTCCTGACTTTC.

The chain couples TRBV20-1 to TRBJ2-7, with D unclear. From germline, CDR1 is DFQATT and CDR2 SNEGSKA (reference sequence). Trimming left V 7 bases short and J 5 bases short, with 12 bases between. The CDR3 has 11 amino acids. The CDR3 DNA reads as TGCAGTGTAAGGAGATTGGACGAGCAGTACTTC. Translated: CSVRRLDEQYF.

The genes are TRBV7-2 and TRBJ1-4, with 7 bases lining up with TRBD1. CDR1 and CDR2 (germline): SGHTA, FQGNSA. V was clipped by 5 bases and J by 6 bases; unmatched bases: 9. The length of the CDR3 is 15 residues. The CDR3 DNA reads TGTGCCAGCAGCCGTCGGACAGGAGGAGATGAAAAACTGTTTTTT. This translates into CASSRRTGGDEKLFF.

The chain has TRBV2 and TRBJ2-7, with a possible D match to TRBD1 (6 bases). CDR3 length equals 15 residues. The V gene lost 1 base and the J gene lost 12 bases, with 22 bases spanning the gap. Germline V CDR1 and CDR2: SNHLY, FYNNEI. This CDR3 reads CASSEVGTPPGGRYF. The CDR3 nucleotides are TGTGCCAGCAGTGAAGTCGGGACACCCCCAGGAGGTCGGTACTTC.

The V gene is TRBV3-1, the J gene TRBJ1-4; perhaps TRBD1 as D (5 bases). This CDR3 is built from 12 residues. Trimming removed 1 base at V and 14 bases at J, with 11 bases between. The germline V gene encodes CDR1 LGHDT and CDR2 YNNKEL (reference sequence). The CDR3 is CASSQVGGGLFF. DNA of the CDR3: TGTGCCAGCAGCCAAGTGGGGGGAGGCCTGTTTTTT.

This sequence joins TRBV9 and TRBJ2-1; 11 bases fit TRBD2. Germline V gives CDR1 SGDLS, CDR2 YYNGEE. CDR3 size: 16 residues. Trimming removed 0 bases from V and 7 bases from J; junction bases left unmatched: 6. The CDR3 spells CASSVVSGLAVNEQFF. CDR3 sequence (DNA): TGTGCCAGCAGCGTAGTCTCGGGACTAGCGGTTAATGAGCAGTTCTTC.

This clonotype came up a few times. This sequence joins TRBV12-3 or TRBV12-4 and TRBJ1-2, with 11 positions matching TRBD1. This CDR3 has 15 residues. J lost 8 bases, V lost 0 bases, and 5 bases had no gene match. The chain's CDR3 is CASSLARTGGFGYTF. The CDR3 nucleotides are TGTGCCAGCAGTTTAGCGAGGACAGGGGGCTTCGGCTACACCTTC.

The chain has TRBV20-1 and TRBJ2-7; 9 nucleotides match TRBD2. Trimming at V came to 0 bases and at J to 3 bases, leaving 6 bases not matched to a gene. CDR1 DFQATT and CDR2 SNEGSKA come from the germline V gene (reference sequence). The CDR3 has 15 amino acids. This CDR3 reads CSARDNSGSFYEQYF. Here the CDR3 DNA reads TGCAGTGCTAGAGATAATAGCGGGAGTTTCTACGAGCAGTACTTC.

The table lists this clonotype with a few counts. The chain is built from TRBV5-1 and TRBJ2-7, with D possibly TRBD2 on 6 matching bases. Trimming stripped 0 bases from V and 1 base from J, with 11 bases between. CDR1 SGHRS and CDR2 YFSETQ come from the germline V gene. The CDR3 length is 15 residues. The CDR3 nucleotides are TGCGCCAGCAGCTTGGGGGGTAGCGGATCCTACGAGCAGTACTTC. As protein: CASSLGGSGSYEQYF.

This clonotype was counted many times. The rearrangement uses TRBV14 and TRBJ1-1, with 9 nucleotides matching TRBD1. V lost 4 bases and J lost 0; bases outside the gene matches: 3. This CDR3 is 15 amino acids long. Germline V CDR1 and CDR2: SGHDN, FVKESK. CDR3 DNA: TGTGCCAGCAGCCTTACAGGGGGCGTGAACACTGAAGCTTTCTTT. The encoded protein is CASSLTGGVNTEAFF.

The sample holds a few counts of this clonotype. The chain joins TRBV12-3 or TRBV12-4 to TRBJ2-1; D ambiguous. Between the trimmed V and J ends, which lost 5 bases and 5 bases, there was a span of 4 bases. The CDR3 extends over 11 amino acids. CDR3 region: CASSAHNEQFF. The CDR3, as DNA: TGTGCCAGCAGTGCCCACAATGAGCAGTTCTTC.

This sequence joins TRBV7-2 and TRBJ1-4; the D is unclear. Trimming removed 0 bases at V and 5 bases at J, with 10 bases between. CDR3 size: 15 residues. Germline V gene sequence: CDR1 SGHTA, CDR2 FQGNSA. The CDR3 loop reads CASSLALGANEKLFF. CDR3 nucleotide sequence: TGTGCCAGCAGCTTAGCGCTAGGAGCCAATGAAAAACTGTTTTTT. The full variable domain, its missing parts supplied by reference TRBV7-2 and TRBJ1-4, is GAGVSQSPSNKVTEKGKDVELRCDPISGHTALYWYRQSLGQGLEFLIYFQGNSAPDKSGLPSDRFSAERTGGSVSTLTIQRTQQEDSAVYLCASSLALGANEKLFFGSGTQLSVL.

V is TRBV20-1 and J is TRBJ2-7; D remains unclear. CDR1 and CDR2 from the germline V gene are DFQATT and SNEGSKA (reference sequence). V gave up 2 bases and J gave up 0 bases, with 8 bases separating them. The CDR3 is made up of 13 amino acids. CDR3 DNA: TGCAGTGCTAGAAGCCCCAACTCCTACGAGCAGTACTTC. Translated, it gives CSARSPNSYEQYF.

The chain employs TRBV5-1 and TRBJ2-5; 9 bases are shared with TRBD2. Germline trimming cut 2 bases from V and 5 bases from J; bases unmatched to any gene: 7. The CDR3 runs 15 residues. Germline CDR1 and CDR2: SGHRS and YFSETQ. The CDR3 DNA reads TGCGCCAGCAGCTTATCCCTAGCGGGACCGGAGACCCAGTACTTC. This translates into CASSLSLAGPETQYF.

V is TRBV27 and J is TRBJ1-2, with 11 bases aligning to TRBD1. The germline V gene encodes CDR1 MNHEY and CDR2 SMNVEV (reference sequence). V lost 6 bases and J lost 4; bases outside the gene matches: 7. The CDR3 sequence is 15 residues long. CDR3 loop: CASRGPGQGAYGYTF. Here the CDR3 DNA reads TGTGCCAGCAGGGGACCTGGACAGGGGGCCTATGGCTACACCTTC.

The chain joins TRBV4-1 to TRBJ1-4, with 8 positions matching TRBD1. Germline-derived CDR1 and CDR2 are MGHRA and YSYEKL. This CDR3 region has 14 residues. Trimming at V came to 3 bases and at J to 8 bases, leaving 5 bases not matched to a gene. The CDR3 spells CASSHPDREEKLFF. The CDR3 bases are TGCGCCAGCAGCCACCCGGACAGGGAAGAAAAACTGTTTTTT.

V and J are TRBV15 and TRBJ2-7; TRBD1 aligns across 8 bases. With 9 bases clipped from V and 7 bases from J, the junction kept 8 bases outside the gene matches. The CDR3 contains 12 residues. Germline V CDR1 and CDR2: LNHNV, YYDKDF (reference sequence). The CDR3 here is CATTGTGREQYF. The CDR3 coding sequence is TGTGCCACGACCGGGACAGGCAGGGAGCAGTACTTC.

This clonotype has only a few counts. V is TRBV7-8 and J is TRBJ2-1; D unclear. The CDR3 runs to 13 residues. CDR1 is SGHVS, CDR2 FQNEAQ, per germline. Trimming took off 2 bases at V and 10 bases at J, with 12 bases between the two ends. The CDR3 nucleotides read TGTGCCAGCAGCTTACGCCGGCAGTACGAGCAGTTCTTC. It encodes CASSLRRQYEQFF.

The table lists this clonotype with many counts. V usage is TRBV5-1 and J usage is TRBJ2-1; no definite D call. The CDR3 extends over 13 amino acids. CDR1 is SGHRS, CDR2 YFSETQ, per germline. V was clipped by 8 bases and J by 6 bases, with 15 bases between them. The CDR3 DNA reads TGCGCCAGTTCTGGCGACGGCCTCAATGAGCAGTTCTTC. Its translation is CASSGDGLNEQFF.

The chain has TRBV29-1 and TRBJ2-4, with 7 positions matching TRBD2. The CDR3 contains 13 residues. Germline CDR1 SQVTM, CDR2 ANQGSEA. V lost 4 bases to trimming and J lost 7 bases; unmatched junction nucleotides: 7. CDR3 bases: TGCAGCGTTGGGGCGGGAGTAAGGAACATTCAGTACTTC. This encodes CSVGAGVRNIQYF.

This clonotype turned up a few times. The chain links TRBV20-1 to TRBJ2-1; TRBD2 matches at 7 bases. With V trimmed by 5 bases and J by 0 bases, 10 bases remained unmatched. There are 16 residues in the CDR3. CDR1 and CDR2 from the germline V gene are DFQATT and SNEGSKA (reference sequence). As DNA, the CDR3 is TGCAGTGCTCCCCCGGGGGGAAGGAGCTCCTACAATGAGCAGTTCTTC. Translation gives CSAPPGGRSSYNEQFF.

This sequence joins TRBV5-5 and TRBJ2-1; no firm D call. Germline CDR1 and CDR2: SGHKS and YYEKEE (reference sequence). V was clipped by 0 bases and J by 3 bases, with 10 bases between them. The CDR3 runs 15 residues. CDR3 residues: CASSLVGNLYNEQFF. In DNA form, the CDR3 reads TGTGCCAGCAGCTTGGTGGGGAACCTCTACAATGAGCAGTTCTTC.